This entry concerns a single T cell receptor beta chain. Its target is not known. 60 Vbeta and 13 Jbeta primers were used in PCR. TCRdb keeps only in-frame clones here, not all; method: immunoSEQ multiplex PCR. The sample shows roughly 160,000 clones, roughly 80% of them seen only once. Per germline, CDR1 SGHRS and CDR2 YFSETQ. This CDR3 has 17 amino acids. The ends lost 3 bases at V and 0 bases at J; junction bases unmatched: 7. This record belongs to a study of cytomegalovirus exposure and HLA in healthy donors. Study-wide findings and caveats: Most CMV-associated TCR beta chains appeared HLA-restricted in a later analysis. Available immune exposure information was restricted to CMV serostatus only. The classifier was said to identify cytomegalovirus status with high specificity and sensitivity. According to the study, 180 or so TCR beta chains were cytomegalovirus-associated.

The clonotype originates from a male donor in good health and CMV-seropositive. Sample: PBMCs. The V call is TRBV5-1, the J call TRBJ2-1, with 9 nucleotides matching TRBD2. The CDR3 region is CASSYGLAPSSYNEQFF. CDR3 DNA sequence: TGCGCCAGCAGCTACGGACTAGCGCCCAGCTCCTACAATGAGCAGTTCTTC.